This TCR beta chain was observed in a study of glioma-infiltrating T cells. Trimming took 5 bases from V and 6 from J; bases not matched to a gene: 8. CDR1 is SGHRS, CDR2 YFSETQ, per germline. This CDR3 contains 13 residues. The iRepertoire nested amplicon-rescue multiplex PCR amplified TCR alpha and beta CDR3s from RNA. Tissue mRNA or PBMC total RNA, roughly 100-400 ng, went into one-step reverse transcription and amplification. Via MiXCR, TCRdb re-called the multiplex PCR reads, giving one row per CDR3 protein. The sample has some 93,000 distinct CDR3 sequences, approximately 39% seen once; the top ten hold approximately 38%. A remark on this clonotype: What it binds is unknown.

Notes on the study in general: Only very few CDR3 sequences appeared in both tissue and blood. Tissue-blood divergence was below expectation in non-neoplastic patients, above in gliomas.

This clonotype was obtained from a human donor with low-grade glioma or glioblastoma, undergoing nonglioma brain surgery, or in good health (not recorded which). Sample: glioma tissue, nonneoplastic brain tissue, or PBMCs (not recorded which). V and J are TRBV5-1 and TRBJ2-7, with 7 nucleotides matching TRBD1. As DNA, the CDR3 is TGCGCCAGCAGTTTTGAGGGGGCCGGCGAGCAGTACTTC. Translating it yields CASSFEGAGEQYF.